This T cell receptor (beta chain) was retrieved from a study of cytomegalovirus exposure and HLA in healthy donors (TCRdb year 2017). For context, the study as a whole: An earlier analysis of approximately 590 of the donors reported approximately 300 Gb of sequence data and some 120 million unique TCR beta sequences from 190 million or so T cells. An early release that covered about 600 HLA-typed donors contained approximately 300 gigabases of sequencing data and tens of millions of unique TCR sequences. Of the roughly 420 genotyped donors, 65% to 90% were placed in the genetic ancestry cluster associated with self-reported Caucasian donors. The aim of the study was to test whether cataloging public T cell receptors could identify signatures of past pathogen exposure. The T cell repertoires of 666 subjects were profiled by immunosequencing and related to cytomegalovirus serostatus. A separate validation cohort of 100 to 150 different subjects was used in addition to the approximately 700-subject first cohort. To predict cytomegalovirus infection status, the study combined high-throughput TCR immunosequencing, statistical association of individual TCRs with disease status, and machine learning. A later analysis re-analyzed previously published TCR beta repertoires from 660 or so donors and added high-resolution HLA genotyping to study TCR occurrence patterns. Rather than using new phenotypic data, the later analysis identified candidate immune exposures from TCR beta sequences and from how often those sequences occurred across donors. An earlier analysis of approximately 630 of the donors applied high-throughput TCR beta sequencing to assess whether each TCR beta V gene segment acted as functional or pseudogenic. Donor age, sex, ethnicity and CMV serostatus were compiled together with the repertoire data. A later genetic analysis used genome-wide SNP genotypes for about three fifths of the 666 donors, treating that subset as a discovery cohort. Every repertoire in the discovery cohort had been generated on one and the same sequencing platform. Both class I and class II loci were covered by HLA typing, at four-digit resolution. The number of typed donors differed by locus: roughly 620-630 for A, B, C, DRB1 and DQB1; 500 to 550 for DQA1; over 600 for DPA1; and some 470 for DPB1. Four to six DR-DQ haplotypes were handled as single units for association and clustering, since linkage in the cohort was strong. Among about 360 genotyped donors of the cohort, an average of roughly 240,000 unique TCR beta nucleotide sequences were sequenced per donor, about a sixth of them non-productive.

The protocol used for the library was the immunoSEQ multiplex PCR assay. For the multiplex PCR, a mixture combining 60 forward primers for TCR Vbeta segments and 13 reverse primers for TCR Jbeta segments was used. The CDR3 region of rearranged TCR beta genes was amplified from genomic DNA with a multiplex PCR assay. The Illumina HiSeq System was used to sequence the amplified TCR beta libraries as 87-base-pair reads. The paper's processing steps were these. In a later analysis, about 80 million unique TCR beta chains were counted across the 666 repertoires, and about 9.9 million of these chains were shared by at least two donors. A nearest-neighbor algorithm error-corrected the raw reads and collapsed the reads into unique sequences, merging closely related sequences to remove PCR and sequencing errors. CDR3 sequences were aligned to IMGT reference sequences to assign V, D and J gene segments. For a sequence to be retained, at least a six-nucleotide match to both a V gene segment and a J gene segment was required. A rearrangement counted as productive if the CDR3 had no stop codons and remained in frame with V and J, and every other rearrangement counted as non-productive. CDR3 was defined by IMGT convention, running from the second conserved V-encoded cysteine to the conserved J-encoded phenylalanine. The earlier analysis of a few hundred of the donors excluded sequences that lacked an unambiguous match to a single V gene segment. An earlier analysis of 587 of the donors classified V segments as functional when productive rearrangements were above 56.7% and as segregating when the standard deviation between donors was above 5%. A statistical classification framework was built for diagnosing cytomegalovirus status from the catalog of TCR beta chain sequences. V and J gene assignment, in a later analysis, came from comparing TCR nucleotide sequences with IMGT/GENE-DB human TR gene sequences. In a later analysis, CDR3 sequences and most-parsimonious VDJ recombination scenarios were assigned using the TCRdist pipeline. In a later analysis, every TCR beta chain was defined by the combination of its CDR3 amino acid sequence and its V-gene family, and reads without a unique V-gene family were dropped. As a way to deal with suspected cross-contamination and a sequencing artifact, a later analysis dropped roughly 620 nucleotide sequences that were highly shared and had low generation probability. For each public chain, a later analysis derived a clonal expansion index from normalized ranks of inferred template counts within each repertoire. In a later analysis, generation probabilities were computed with a VDJ recombination model fitted to out-of-frame rearrangements, and the resulting probabilities were checked against IGoR. In a later analysis, TCR-TCR, TCR-HLA and TCR-CMV co-occurrence was scored with hypergeometric tests, and a repertoire-size bias correction was applied to TCR pairs. To estimate false discovery rates, a later analysis permuted the HLA or CMV assignments 20 times. A later analysis grouped co-occurring TCRs with DBSCAN, adding TCRdist sequence similarity when clustering within HLA-allele-positive subsets. Co-occurrence clustering excluded repertoires with fewer than 30,000 or more than 120,000 public chains, plus five with anomalous nucleotide sharing. The immuneACCESS repertoire file appears here via TCRdb, limited to in-frame rearrangements. These files lack a portion of the clones; in checked studies, under half of the deficit traces to unresolved V genes, and the cause of the others is not known. That table gives V, J and clone size, and the DNA gave D and trimming. Recorded for this sample are roughly 98,000 clones; approximately 76% of them occurred a single time. The biggest ten clones account for 2% to 2.5% of the sample.

A word on this clone: Its binding antigen is unknown. No quality values exist for individual bases; no much larger clone is one base distant.

In total, 666 healthy bone marrow donors made up the cohort. All cohort members were sampled while nominally healthy, although unrecorded immune exposures were likely present. The donor was CMV seronegative and was included in the group of 352 seronegative cohort members. A peripheral blood sample was collected from each donor, and TCR beta sequencing was performed on peripheral blood mononuclear cells. The Qiagen DNeasy Blood Extraction Kit was used to extract genomic DNA from the blood cell samples. What the study reported, not specific to this receptor: HLA typing was unavailable for some donors at each locus, so association tests used only the typed subset. Only TCR beta chains were sequenced in this cohort, and the absence of alpha or paired-chain data limited detectable features. A cluster of highly shared sequence variants was judged likely to be a technical artifact of the sequencing pipeline. A later genetic analysis associated a missense DCLRE1C variant with V-gene and J-gene trimming of TCR beta chains, and an independent cohort replicated the association. In a later analysis, several top co-occurrence clusters were reported to appear linked to parvovirus B19, influenza, CMV and Epstein-Barr virus. Compared with the 666-donor mean, donors in an Asian-associated ancestry cluster had fewer N-insertions in productive TCRs, according to a later genetic analysis. Because counts were too low, roughly 16 rarely observed V segments, including chromosome 9 orphons, were excluded from the earlier analysis of some 540 of the donors. An earlier analysis of approximately 540 of the donors showed that most TCR beta V segments appeared in productive rearrangements either about 90% or about 30% of the time, which broadly matched IMGT annotations. Immune exposure information for the cohort was limited to CMV serostatus. In a later analysis, HLA-associated TCR beta chains showed more clonal expansion and lower generation probabilities than non-associated chains that were equally common. According to a later analysis, TCR association rates differed among HLA loci, with DRB1 alleles showing the most associated TCRs and HLA-C alleles showing the fewest. Some IMGT-functional V segments, including TRBV6-2 and TRBV6-3, could not be distinguished by the 87-base-pair reads and were therefore excluded. The study listed 170 or so TCR beta chains as associated with cytomegalovirus. Correlated functional status among segregating V segments might reflect linkage disequilibrium, but an unknown experimental factor could not be ruled out. Most TCR sequences were seen in very few donors, while some public TCRs were found in many individuals. Strong co-occurrence of HLA alleles, especially DR and DQ, made assigning TCR associations to individual alleles difficult. A few of the identified cytomegalovirus-associated TCR beta chains were confirmed in vitro to be specific for cytomegalovirus antigens. Most CMV-associated TCR beta chains appeared to be HLA-restricted in a later analysis, and the HLA associations seemed to be driven largely by CMV exposure. Cytomegalovirus status was reported to be diagnosed by the classifier with high specificity and sensitivity in both the original and validation cohorts. The presence/absence analyses assumed that sequencing depth was roughly uniform across donors, and that assumption may not be true. Specific HLA alleles were associated with roughly 16,000 TCR beta sequences at a false discovery rate of 0.05 in a later analysis. A further reported finding was that TCR beta sequences accurately predicted the HLA-A and HLA-B alleles for most subjects in the first cohort. It was suggested by the authors that the approach could potentially be generalized to other disease states and immunological phenotypes.

V loses 1 base at its end and J loses 5 bases; junction bases beyond the gene matches: 4. Taken from cysteine to phenylalanine, the CDR3 has 14 residues. Here the CDR3 DNA is all that survives: 42 bases in frame from base 1. In the germline V gene (reference sequence), CDR1 corresponds to SEHNR and CDR2 to FQNEAQ. Recombination linked TRBV7-9 to TRBJ1-2, with TRBD1 matching 7 junction bases. The sequencing input was PBMCs. The sequence was obtained from a man aged 40-50 years in good health and CMV-seronegative. Read as DNA, the sequence is TGTGCCAGCAGCTTAGACAGGGGTATTTATGGCTACACCTTC. It is translated as CASSLDRGIYGYTF.